This T cell receptor beta chain originates from a study of cytomegalovirus exposure and HLA in healthy donors. In the case of this clone: Its antigen remains unidentified.

Whole-study findings and limits: The authors later linked a missense DCLRE1C variant to TCR beta V- and J-gene trimming. For cytomegalovirus status, the classifier reportedly gave diagnoses with high specificity and sensitivity.

Although they were nominally healthy when sampled, donors likely had unrecorded immune exposures. PCR primers comprised 60 Vbeta and 13 Jbeta primers. TCRdb's table, derived via immunoSEQ multiplex PCR, lists solely in-frame clones and lacks some. The table lists about 210,000 clones, about 85% of them singletons, with under 1.2% in the top ten. This receptor was taken from a boy under 10 years old in good health and CMV-seronegative. Sequences were obtained from PBMCs.

CDR3 bases: TGTGCCAGCAGCTTGGCGGGAGGAGGGCAGTTCTTC. Encoded protein: CASSLAGGGQFF. V is TRBV7-9 and J is TRBJ2-1; the match to TRBD2 covers 8 bases. The V gene's germline CDR1 is SEHNR and CDR2 FQNEAQ (reference sequence). V lost 3 bases and J lost 12; bases outside the gene matches: 4. The CDR3 is 12 residues long.